The sequence of this T cell receptor (beta chain) was determined in a study of T cells after yellow fever vaccination. Study results and limitations: Abundant bulk-derived clonotypes could contaminate FACS-sorted repertoires.

This clonotype was observed many times. The antigen is unknown. TCRdb re-called the 5' RACE reads through MiXCR, storing one row per CDR3 protein. Of 230,000 or so distinct CDR3 sequences detected, roughly 6.3% appear once; the ten largest clones hold 0.85% to 1.2%. The CDR3 is made up of 15 amino acids. From germline, CDR1 is SGHRS and CDR2 YFSETQ. V gave up 1 base and J gave up 5 bases, with 15 bases separating them. The chain combines TRBV5-1 with TRBJ2-5; D possibly corresponds to TRBD2 (6 bases). Material: CD4+ T cells sorted from PBMCs, obtained on the day of the yellow fever booster vaccination. This sequence originates from a man aged 30 to 39 who received the YFV17D yellow fever vaccine. The CDR3 region has the DNA TGCGCCAGCAGCTTGTGGGGGGACCCCCACGAGACCCAGTACTTC. It specifies CASSLWGDPHETQYF.